A selection of T cell receptor beta chains follows, all from one sample in a study of T cell responses to AZD1222 COVID-19 vaccine. Clones were sequenced by immunoSEQ multiplex PCR, and TCRdb holds only the in-frame ones, with some missing. The data show roughly 120,000 clones, 65% to 85% seen once. The input for sequencing was peripheral blood, taken on day 0 of AZD1222 vaccination. The receptor set was obtained from an adult in good health. Each CDR3 is given with its conserved first and last residue. Each record gives: clone size, D gene, V gene, J gene, CDR3 DNA, CDR3 protein. D genes are given only for firm matches. The size of a clone is reported for some rows only, either as once, few or many, or as a class for expanded clones.

clone_size: once; d_call: NA; v_call: TRBV2; j_call: TRBJ1-1; cdr3_nt: TGTGCCAGCAATCCCAGGGGTAGTAACACTGAAGCTTTCTTT; cdr3_aa: CASNPRGSNTEAFF
clone_size: NA; d_call: NA; v_call: TRBV7-2; j_call: TRBJ2-7; cdr3_nt: TGTGCCAGCAGTCAAGACTACGTTGGCGAGCAGTACTTC; cdr3_aa: CASSQDYVGEQYF
clone_size: once; d_call: TRBD2; v_call: TRBV10-2; j_call: TRBJ2-3; cdr3_nt: TGCGCCAGCAGTACGACTAGCGGTACGCAGTATTTT; cdr3_aa: CASSTTSGTQYF
clone_size: NA; d_call: NA; v_call: TRBV7-2; j_call: TRBJ1-2; cdr3_nt: TGTGCCAGCAGCGCCGGGACCAGGGCGCTGAGGTATGGCTACACCTTC; cdr3_aa: CASSAGTRALRYGYTF
clone_size: NA; d_call: NA; v_call: TRBV7-2; j_call: TRBJ1-1; cdr3_nt: TGTGCCAGCAGCCGTGACATTCAGAACACTGAAGCTTTCTTT; cdr3_aa: CASSRDIQNTEAFF
clone_size: NA; d_call: NA; v_call: TRBV7-2; j_call: TRBJ2-7; cdr3_nt: TGTGCCAGCAGTCAAGGGGACGGAAACTCCTACGAGCAGTACTTC; cdr3_aa: CASSQGDGNSYEQYF
clone_size: NA; d_call: NA; v_call: TRBV19; j_call: TRBJ1-5; cdr3_nt: TGTGCCAGTAGTATAGGCGCTCACAGCAATCAGCCCCAGCATTTT; cdr3_aa: CASSIGAHSNQPQHF
clone_size: NA; d_call: TRBD1; v_call: TRBV2; j_call: TRBJ1-4; cdr3_nt: TGTGCCACAAGGACAGGGGAAGAAAAACTGTTTTTT; cdr3_aa: CATRTGEEKLFF
clone_size: NA; d_call: NA; v_call: TRBV10-2; j_call: TRBJ1-1; cdr3_nt: TGCGCCAGCATGATGAGACCCTTAAGAGCTGAAGCTTTCTTT; cdr3_aa: CASMMRPLRAEAFF
clone_size: NA; d_call: NA; v_call: TRBV11-2; j_call: TRBJ2-7; cdr3_nt: TGTGCCAGCAGCTTAGATGTGGGCGAGCAGTACTTC; cdr3_aa: CASSLDVGEQYF
clone_size: NA; d_call: TRBD2; v_call: TRBV7-2; j_call: TRBJ2-7; cdr3_nt: TGTGCCAGCAGCACACTAGCGGGGCCATCCTACGAGCAGTACTTC; cdr3_aa: CASSTLAGPSYEQYF
clone_size: NA; d_call: TRBD1; v_call: TRBV5-6; j_call: TRBJ1-2; cdr3_nt: TGTGCCAGCAGATACCGGGACAGGATCTATGGCTACACCTTC; cdr3_aa: CASRYRDRIYGYTF
clone_size: NA; d_call: TRBD1; v_call: TRBV12-5; j_call: TRBJ1-1; cdr3_nt: TGTGCTAGTGGTCATGACAGGGGTCAAGACACTGAAGCTTTCTTT; cdr3_aa: CASGHDRGQDTEAFF
clone_size: NA; d_call: NA; v_call: TRBV7-9; j_call: TRBJ2-5; cdr3_nt: TGTGCCAGCAGCTTAGTGGGGGAGACCCAGTACTTC; cdr3_aa: CASSLVGETQYF
clone_size: once; d_call: NA; v_call: TRBV21-1; j_call: TRBJ1-5; cdr3_nt: TGTGCCAGCAGCAAAGGCAAGGCCGCAAATCAGCCCCAGCATTTT; cdr3_aa: CASSKGKAANQPQHF
clone_size: NA; d_call: NA; v_call: TRBV29-1; j_call: TRBJ2-7; cdr3_nt: TGCAGCGTGAAAGACAGCATATGGGGTGAGCAGTACTTC; cdr3_aa: CSVKDSIWGEQYF
clone_size: NA; d_call: NA; v_call: TRBV2; j_call: TRBJ1-4; cdr3_nt: TGTGCCAGCAGTGGGGGGTCTCGTCGGGAAAAACTGTTTTTT; cdr3_aa: CASSGGSRREKLFF
clone_size: NA; d_call: TRBD2; v_call: TRBV3-1/TRBV3-2; j_call: TRBJ2-7; cdr3_nt: TGTGCCAGCAGCCGAGCTGCGGGACTAGCAATCCACGAGCAGTACTTC; cdr3_aa: CASSRAAGLAIHEQYF
clone_size: NA; d_call: NA; v_call: TRBV4-3; j_call: TRBJ1-1; cdr3_nt: TGCGCCAGCAGCTATGGACGGAACACTGAAGCTTTCTTT; cdr3_aa: CASSYGRNTEAFF
clone_size: NA; d_call: NA; v_call: TRBV28; j_call: TRBJ1-1; cdr3_nt: TGTGCCAGCAGTATAAACAGGGTTCAAGCTTTCTTT; cdr3_aa: CASSINRVQAFF
clone_size: NA; d_call: NA; v_call: TRBV7-2; j_call: TRBJ2-3; cdr3_nt: TGTGCCAGCAGCTTTCTAGGCACGCAGTATTTT; cdr3_aa: CASSFLGTQYF
clone_size: NA; d_call: TRBD2; v_call: TRBV5-1; j_call: TRBJ2-1; cdr3_nt: TGCGCCAGCACATGGTCCTGGCGGGGGGCAGACAATGAGCAGTTCTTC; cdr3_aa: CASTWSWRGADNEQFF
clone_size: once; d_call: NA; v_call: TRBV24-1; j_call: TRBJ1-1; cdr3_nt: TGTGCCACCAGTGATTTGGGCGGTAGTCTTTTCTTT; cdr3_aa: CATSDLGGSLFF
clone_size: NA; d_call: NA; v_call: TRBV24-1; j_call: TRBJ1-5; cdr3_nt: TGTGCCACCAAGTGGGGGGTCTATAGCAATCAGCCCCAGCATTTT; cdr3_aa: CATKWGVYSNQPQHF
clone_size: NA; d_call: TRBD2; v_call: TRBV6-2/TRBV6-3; j_call: TRBJ2-5; cdr3_nt: TGTGCCAGCAGTCCCGGGACTAACCTTCAAGAGACCCAGTACTTC; cdr3_aa: CASSPGTNLQETQYF
clone_size: NA; d_call: TRBD1; v_call: TRBV25-1; j_call: TRBJ1-1; cdr3_nt: TGTGCCAGCACGCGACAGGGCCCTAACACTGAAGCTTTCTTT; cdr3_aa: CASTRQGPNTEAFF
clone_size: NA; d_call: NA; v_call: TRBV7-6; j_call: TRBJ1-4; cdr3_nt: TGTGCCAGCAGCAATATGGGGGTAAATGAAAAACTGTTTTTT; cdr3_aa: CASSNMGVNEKLFF
clone_size: once; d_call: NA; v_call: TRBV18; j_call: TRBJ1-6; cdr3_nt: TGTGCCAGCTCACCCGGGTCACCACTTAATTCACCCCTCCACTTT; cdr3_aa: CASSPGSPLNSPLHF
clone_size: NA; d_call: TRBD2; v_call: TRBV4-2; j_call: TRBJ2-3; cdr3_nt: TGTGCCAGCAGCCAACATGGAACTAGCGGGGGAGAATGGACGCAGTATTTT; cdr3_aa: CASSQHGTSGGEWTQYF
clone_size: NA; d_call: NA; v_call: TRBV15; j_call: TRBJ1-1; cdr3_nt: TGTGCCACCAGCAGAGACAGCGGTCTCGGGGTCAGATTGACACTTGAAGCTTTCTTT; cdr3_aa: CATSRDSGLGVRLTLEAFF
clone_size: NA; d_call: NA; v_call: TRBV12-3/TRBV12-4; j_call: TRBJ1-1; cdr3_nt: TGTGCCAGCAGTTTAGCAAACACTGAAGCTTTCTTT; cdr3_aa: CASSLANTEAFF
clone_size: NA; d_call: NA; v_call: TRBV2; j_call: TRBJ1-1; cdr3_nt: TGTGCCAGCAGCGTAACTAGGTGGGCTTTCTTT; cdr3_aa: CASSVTRWAFF
clone_size: NA; d_call: NA; v_call: TRBV9; j_call: TRBJ1-3; cdr3_nt: TGTGCCAGCAGCGTATCTGTGGGTGAATCGGGAAACACCATATATTTT; cdr3_aa: CASSVSVGESGNTIYF
clone_size: once; d_call: NA; v_call: TRBV7-9; j_call: TRBJ1-2; cdr3_nt: TGTGCCAGCAGCTTAGCTCAGAACACGGGTGGCTACACCTTC; cdr3_aa: CASSLAQNTGGYTF
clone_size: NA; d_call: NA; v_call: TRBV19; j_call: TRBJ2-7; cdr3_nt: TGTGCCAGTAGTATATCCCCATCGGACGAGCAGTACTTC; cdr3_aa: CASSISPSDEQYF
clone_size: NA; d_call: NA; v_call: TRBV6-2/TRBV6-3; j_call: TRBJ2-7; cdr3_nt: TGTGCCAGCAGTTCGGGGGACAGCTCCTACGAGCAGTACTTC; cdr3_aa: CASSSGDSSYEQYF
clone_size: NA; d_call: NA; v_call: TRBV19; j_call: TRBJ1-1; cdr3_nt: TGTGCCAGTAGGGGATCGGGGAGGGTTCCCATGAACACTGAAGCTTTCTTT; cdr3_aa: CASRGSGRVPMNTEAFF
clone_size: NA; d_call: TRBD1; v_call: TRBV28; j_call: TRBJ2-1; cdr3_nt: TGTGCCAGCACCCCCTCCCTGGGGACAGGGGGGTCGGATGAGCAGTTCTTC; cdr3_aa: CASTPSLGTGGSDEQFF
clone_size: once; d_call: NA; v_call: TRBV19; j_call: TRBJ2-1; cdr3_nt: TGTGCCAGTAGTTCGGGCCATCCTGGCGATGAGCAGTTCTTC; cdr3_aa: CASSSGHPGDEQFF
clone_size: NA; d_call: TRBD1; v_call: TRBV28; j_call: TRBJ2-3; cdr3_nt: TGTGCCAGCTACGACAGGGGCAGTGCAGATACGCAGTATTTT; cdr3_aa: CASYDRGSADTQYF